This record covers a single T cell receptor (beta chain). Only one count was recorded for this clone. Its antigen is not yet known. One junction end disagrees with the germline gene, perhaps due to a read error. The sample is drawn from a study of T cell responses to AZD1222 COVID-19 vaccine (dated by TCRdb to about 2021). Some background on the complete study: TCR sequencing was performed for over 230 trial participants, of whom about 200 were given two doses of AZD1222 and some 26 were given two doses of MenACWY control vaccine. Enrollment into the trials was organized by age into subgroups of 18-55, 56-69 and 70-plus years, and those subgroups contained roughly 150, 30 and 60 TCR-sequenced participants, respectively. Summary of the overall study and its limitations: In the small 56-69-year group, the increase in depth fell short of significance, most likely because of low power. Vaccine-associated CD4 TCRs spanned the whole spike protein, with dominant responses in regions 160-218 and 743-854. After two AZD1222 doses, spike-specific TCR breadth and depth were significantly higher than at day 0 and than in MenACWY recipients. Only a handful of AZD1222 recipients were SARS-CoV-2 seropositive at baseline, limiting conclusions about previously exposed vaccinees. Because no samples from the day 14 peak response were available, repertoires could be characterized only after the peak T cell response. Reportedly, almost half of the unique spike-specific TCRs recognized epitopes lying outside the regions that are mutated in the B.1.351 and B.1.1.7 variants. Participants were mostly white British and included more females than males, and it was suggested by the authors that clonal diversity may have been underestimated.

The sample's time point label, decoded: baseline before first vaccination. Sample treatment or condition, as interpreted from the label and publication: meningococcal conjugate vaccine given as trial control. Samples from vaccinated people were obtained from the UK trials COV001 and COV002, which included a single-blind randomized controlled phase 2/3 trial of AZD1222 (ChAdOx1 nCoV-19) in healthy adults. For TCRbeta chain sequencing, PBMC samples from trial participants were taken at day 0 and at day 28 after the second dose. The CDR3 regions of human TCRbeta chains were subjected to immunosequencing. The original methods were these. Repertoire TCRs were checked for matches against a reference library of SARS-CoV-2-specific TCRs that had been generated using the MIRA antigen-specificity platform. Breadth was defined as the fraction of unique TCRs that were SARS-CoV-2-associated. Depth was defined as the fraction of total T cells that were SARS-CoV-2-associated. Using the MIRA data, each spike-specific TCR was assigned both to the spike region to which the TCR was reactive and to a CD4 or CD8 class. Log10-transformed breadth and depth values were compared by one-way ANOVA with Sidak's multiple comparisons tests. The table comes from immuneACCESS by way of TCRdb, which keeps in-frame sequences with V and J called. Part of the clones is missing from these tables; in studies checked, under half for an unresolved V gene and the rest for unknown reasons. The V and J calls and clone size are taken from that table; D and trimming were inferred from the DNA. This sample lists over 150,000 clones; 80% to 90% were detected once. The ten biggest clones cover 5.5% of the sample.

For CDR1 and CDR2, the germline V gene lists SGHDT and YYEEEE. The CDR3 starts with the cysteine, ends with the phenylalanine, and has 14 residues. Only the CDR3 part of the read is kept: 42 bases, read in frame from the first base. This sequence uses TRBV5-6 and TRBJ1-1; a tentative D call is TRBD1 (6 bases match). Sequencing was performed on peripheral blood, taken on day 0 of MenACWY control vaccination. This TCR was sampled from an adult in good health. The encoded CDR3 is CASRLGGGPTEAFF. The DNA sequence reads TGTGCCAGCAGGTTGGGTGGGGGGCCCACTGAAGCTTTCTTT.